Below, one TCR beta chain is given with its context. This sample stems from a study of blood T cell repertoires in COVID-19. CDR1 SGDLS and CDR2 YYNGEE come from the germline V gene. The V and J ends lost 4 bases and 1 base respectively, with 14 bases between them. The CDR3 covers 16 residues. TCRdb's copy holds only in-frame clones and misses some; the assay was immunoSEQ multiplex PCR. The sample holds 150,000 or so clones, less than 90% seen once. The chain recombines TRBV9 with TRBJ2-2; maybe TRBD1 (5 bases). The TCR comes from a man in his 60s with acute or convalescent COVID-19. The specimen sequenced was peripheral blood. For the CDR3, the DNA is TGTGCCAGCAGCCCACGCAAACAGGAGAACACCGGGGAGCTGTTTTTT. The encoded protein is CASSPRKQENTGELFF.